The 9 T cell receptor beta chains below all came from one sample that was sequenced in a study of cytomegalovirus exposure and HLA in healthy donors (dated by TCRdb to 2017 to 2019). The library was made by the immunoSEQ multiplex PCR assay. The multiplex PCR relied on a mix of 60 forward primers for TCR Vbeta segments and 13 reverse primers for TCR Jbeta segments. What TCRdb holds here is the immuneACCESS table cut down to in-frame rearrangements. Part of the clones is not present; checked against another copy, under half of the missing clones reflect an unresolved V gene, and the others are unexplained. Recorded for this sample are around 160,000 clones; around four fifths of them occurred a single time. The ten largest clones represent approximately 7% of the sample. The sequencing input was PBMCs. These receptor sequences come from a male donor in good health and CMV-seropositive.

This chain joins TRBV6-1 and TRBJ1-2; 9 bases agree with TRBD1. Germline-derived CDR1 and CDR2 are MNHNS and SASEGT. This CDR3 has 13 amino acids. Germline trimming cut 5 bases from V and 6 bases from J; bases unmatched to any gene: 4. This CDR3 is CASSWTGEHGYTF. In DNA form, the CDR3 reads TGTGCCAGCAGTTGGACAGGGGAACATGGCTACACCTTC.

The V call is TRBV6-1, the J call TRBJ2-1; D is possibly TRBD1 (6 bases). Germline V CDR1 and CDR2: MNHNS, SASEGT. The CDR3 totals 13 residues. The V end lost 5 bases, the J end lost 7 bases, and 12 bases lay between the germline ends. CDR3 nucleotide sequence: TGTGCCAGCAGTACGACACAGGGAAATGAGCAGTTCTTC. This translates into CASSTTQGNEQFF.

In this sample, this clone turned up a few times. The chain combines TRBV2 with TRBJ2-3; 12 nucleotides match TRBD1. There are 15 residues in the CDR3. Germline values: CDR1 SNHLY, CDR2 FYNNEI. Germline trimming cut 6 bases from V and 3 bases from J; bases unmatched to any gene: 4. DNA of the CDR3: TGTGCCAGCAGGGGACAGGGGGCGAAGACAGATACGCAGTATTTT. It codes for CASRGQGAKTDTQYF.

This clone has a single count. The chain links TRBV27 to TRBJ2-7; 12 nucleotides agree with TRBD1. Germline V CDR1 and CDR2: MNHEY, SMNVEV (reference sequence). The CDR3 covers 15 residues. The V segment lost 3 bases and the J segment 4 bases; nucleotides outside the gene matches: 4. In nucleotides, the CDR3 is TGTGCCAGCAGTTTTCAGGGACAGGGGGCGTACGAGCAGTACTTC. This codes for CASSFQGQGAYEQYF.

The chain has TRBV7-2 and TRBJ1-2; 8 bases align to TRBD1. Germline trimming cut 5 bases from V and 8 bases from J; bases unmatched to any gene: 10. CDR1 SGHTA and CDR2 FQGNSA come from the germline V gene. This CDR3 has 14 residues. The CDR3 nucleotides read TGTGCCAGCAGCCCCGTACAGGGGGTTAGGGGCTACACCTTC. Its translation: CASSPVQGVRGYTF.

The chain combines TRBV18 with TRBJ2-5, with D possibly matching TRBD1 (7 bases). CDR3 length: 14 residues. V dropped 2 bases and J dropped 5 bases, with 12 bases sitting between them. Germline V gene sequence: CDR1 KGHSH, CDR2 LQKENI. The chain's CDR3 is CASSPTEGAETQYF. CDR3 sequence (DNA): TGTGCCAGCTCACCAACGGAGGGGGCGGAGACCCAGTACTTC.

This clone was counted a few times. The same CDR3 arises from other DNA sequences in this sample as well. J is TRBJ2-7 and V is TRBV6-1; TRBD2 aligns across 11 bases. Germline values: CDR1 MNHNS, CDR2 SASEGT. With V trimmed by 2 bases and J by 0 bases, 0 bases remained unmatched. CDR3 size: 15 residues. In nucleotides, the CDR3 is TGTGCCAGCAGTGAACTAGCGGGGGGCTCCTACGAGCAGTACTTC. Translated, it gives CASSELAGGSYEQYF.

The V and J genes are TRBV4-3 and TRBJ2-4; a possible D gene is TRBD2 (6 bases). This CDR3 region has 17 residues. The germline CDR1 and CDR2 sequences are LGHNA and YSLEER. Trimming took 2 bases from V and 0 from J, leaving 14 bases between them. The CDR3 DNA sequence: TGCGCCAGCAGCCAAAGCAGTCGCGGGGTAGCCAAAAACATTCAGTACTTC. Amino acid sequence: CASSQSSRGVAKNIQYF.

V gene TRBV30 combines with J gene TRBJ1-1, with D hard to call. Per germline, CDR1 GTSNPN and CDR2 SVGIG (reference sequence). Trimming shortened V by 0 bases and J by 6 bases, and 11 bases separated the two germline ends. The CDR3 runs 13 residues. This CDR3 reads CAWSVYRRAEAFF. The CDR3 region has the DNA TGTGCCTGGAGTGTATACCGGCGGGCTGAAGCTTTCTTT.